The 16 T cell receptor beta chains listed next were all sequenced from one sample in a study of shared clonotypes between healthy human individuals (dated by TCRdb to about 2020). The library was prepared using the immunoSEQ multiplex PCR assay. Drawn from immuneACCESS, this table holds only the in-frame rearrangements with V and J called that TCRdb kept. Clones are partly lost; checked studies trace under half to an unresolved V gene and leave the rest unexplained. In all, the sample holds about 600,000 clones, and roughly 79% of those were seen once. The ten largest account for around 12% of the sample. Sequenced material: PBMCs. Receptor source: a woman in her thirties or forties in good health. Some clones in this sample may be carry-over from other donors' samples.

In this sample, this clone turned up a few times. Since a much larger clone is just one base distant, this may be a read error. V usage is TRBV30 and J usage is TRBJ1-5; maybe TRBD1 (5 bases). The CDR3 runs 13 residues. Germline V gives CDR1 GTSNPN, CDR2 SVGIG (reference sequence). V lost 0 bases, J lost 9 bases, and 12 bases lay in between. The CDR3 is CAWSVLGDRPQHF. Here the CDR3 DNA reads TGTGCCTGGAGTGTACTTGGGGACCGGCCCCAGCATTTT.

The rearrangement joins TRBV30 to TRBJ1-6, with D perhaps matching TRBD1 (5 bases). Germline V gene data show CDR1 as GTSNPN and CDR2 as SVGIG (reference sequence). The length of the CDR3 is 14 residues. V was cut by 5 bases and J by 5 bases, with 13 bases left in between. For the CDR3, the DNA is TGTGCCTGGGGTCCCGGGACTAATAATTCACCCCTCCACTTT. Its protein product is CAWGPGTNNSPLHF.

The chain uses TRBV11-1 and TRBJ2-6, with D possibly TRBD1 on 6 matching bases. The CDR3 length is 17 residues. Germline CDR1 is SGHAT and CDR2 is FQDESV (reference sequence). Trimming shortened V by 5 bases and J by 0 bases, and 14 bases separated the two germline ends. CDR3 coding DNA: TGTGCCAGCAGCCGTCTTGGGGGCCGCTCTGGGGCCAACGTCCTGACTTTC. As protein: CASSRLGGRSGANVLTF.

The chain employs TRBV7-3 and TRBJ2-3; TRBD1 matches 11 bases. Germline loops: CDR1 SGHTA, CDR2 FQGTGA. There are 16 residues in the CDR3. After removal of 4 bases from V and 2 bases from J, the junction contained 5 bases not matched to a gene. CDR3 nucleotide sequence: TGTGCCAGCAGCTCCGGGGACAGGGGGTCCACAGATACGCAGTATTTT. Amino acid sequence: CASSSGDRGSTDTQYF. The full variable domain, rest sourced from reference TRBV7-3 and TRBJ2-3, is GAGVSQTPSNKVTEKGKYVELRCDPISGHTALYWYRQSLGQGPEFLIYFQGTGAADDSGLPNDRFFAVRPEGSVSTLKIQRTERGDSAVYLCASSSGDRGSTDTQYFGPGTRLTVL.

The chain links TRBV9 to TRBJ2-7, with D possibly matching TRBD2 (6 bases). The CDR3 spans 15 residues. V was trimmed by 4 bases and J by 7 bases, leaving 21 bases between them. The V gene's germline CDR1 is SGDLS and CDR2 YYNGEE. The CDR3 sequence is CASSPRIAEVGEQYF. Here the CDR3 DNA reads TGTGCCAGCAGCCCCCGGATAGCGGAGGTTGGTGAGCAGTACTTC. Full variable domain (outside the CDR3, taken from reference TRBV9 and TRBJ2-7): DSGVTQTPKHLITATGQRVTLRCSPRSGDLSVYWYQQSLDQGLQFLIQYYNGEERAKGNILERFSAQQFPDLHSELNLSSLELGDSALYFCASSPRIAEVGEQYFGPGTRLTVT.

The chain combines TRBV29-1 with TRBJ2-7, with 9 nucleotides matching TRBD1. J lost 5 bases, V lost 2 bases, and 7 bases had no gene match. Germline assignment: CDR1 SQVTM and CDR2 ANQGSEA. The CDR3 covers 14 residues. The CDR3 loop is CSVEMGQGGDEQYF. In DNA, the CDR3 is TGCAGCGTTGAAATGGGACAGGGAGGGGACGAGCAGTACTTC.

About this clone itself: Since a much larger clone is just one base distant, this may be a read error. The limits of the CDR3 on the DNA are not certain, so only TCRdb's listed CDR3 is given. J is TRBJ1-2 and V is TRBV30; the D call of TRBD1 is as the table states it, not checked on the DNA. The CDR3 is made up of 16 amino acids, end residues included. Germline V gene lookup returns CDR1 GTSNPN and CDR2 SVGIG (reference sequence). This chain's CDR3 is CAWAKGTGRSLYGHTF.

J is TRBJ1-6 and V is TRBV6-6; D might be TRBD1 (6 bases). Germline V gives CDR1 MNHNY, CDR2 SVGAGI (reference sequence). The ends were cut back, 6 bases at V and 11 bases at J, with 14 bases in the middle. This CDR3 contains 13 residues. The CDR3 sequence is CASSPVQGPPLHF. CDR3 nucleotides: TGTGCCAGCAGCCCTGTACAGGGTCCACCCCTCCACTTT.

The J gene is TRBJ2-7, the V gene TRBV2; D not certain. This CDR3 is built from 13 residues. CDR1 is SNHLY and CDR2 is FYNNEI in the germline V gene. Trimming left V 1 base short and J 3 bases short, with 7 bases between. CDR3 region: CASSEEGHYEQYF. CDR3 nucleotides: TGTGCCAGCAGTGAAGAGGGTCACTACGAGCAGTACTTC.

In DNA form, the CDR3 reads TGTGCCAGCAGCCCTCGGACAGGGGTAGAGACCCAGTACTTC. The encoded protein is CASSPRTGVETQYF. The genes are TRBV11-2 and TRBJ2-5; 9 bases agree with TRBD1. The CDR3 spans 14 residues. V lost 5 bases to trimming and J lost 4 bases; unmatched junction nucleotides: 5. Looked up from germline, CDR1 is SGHAT and CDR2 is FQNNGV.

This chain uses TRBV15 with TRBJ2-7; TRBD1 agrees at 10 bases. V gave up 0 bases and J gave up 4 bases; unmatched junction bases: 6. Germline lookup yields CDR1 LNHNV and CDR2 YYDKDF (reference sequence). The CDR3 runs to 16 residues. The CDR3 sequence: CATSRDTTGGRYEQYF. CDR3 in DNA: TGTGCCACCAGCAGAGATACGACAGGGGGCCGGTACGAGCAGTACTTC.

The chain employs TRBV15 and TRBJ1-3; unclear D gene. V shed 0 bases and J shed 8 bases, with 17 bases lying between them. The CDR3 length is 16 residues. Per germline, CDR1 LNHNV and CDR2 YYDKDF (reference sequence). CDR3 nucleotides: TGTGCCACCAGCAGAGATCGCCGTGGCGGGGTAGACACCATATATTTT. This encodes CATSRDRRGGVDTIYF.

CDR3 in DNA: TGTGCCAGCAGCCCAGGGGAAGGCTACACCTTC. It codes for CASSPGEGYTF. The chain uses TRBV7-9 and TRBJ1-2; a possible D gene is TRBD1 (6 bases). Trimming left V 5 bases short and J 8 bases short, with 9 bases between. The germline V gene encodes CDR1 SEHNR and CDR2 FQNEAQ (reference sequence). The CDR3 spans 11 residues.

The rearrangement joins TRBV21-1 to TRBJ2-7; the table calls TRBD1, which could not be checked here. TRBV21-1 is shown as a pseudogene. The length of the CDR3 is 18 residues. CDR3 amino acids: CASFNGGQDRLCAYEQYF. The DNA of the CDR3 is TGTGCCAGCTTCAATGGGGGACAGGATAGGTTGTGCGCCTACGAGCAGTACTTC.

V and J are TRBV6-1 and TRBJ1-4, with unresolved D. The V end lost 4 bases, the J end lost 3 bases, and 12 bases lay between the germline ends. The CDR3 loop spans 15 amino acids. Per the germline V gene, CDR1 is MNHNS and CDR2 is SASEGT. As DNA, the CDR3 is TGTGCCAGCAGTGGCTCAGGAAGCCCTAATGAAAAACTGTTTTTT. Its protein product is CASSGSGSPNEKLFF.

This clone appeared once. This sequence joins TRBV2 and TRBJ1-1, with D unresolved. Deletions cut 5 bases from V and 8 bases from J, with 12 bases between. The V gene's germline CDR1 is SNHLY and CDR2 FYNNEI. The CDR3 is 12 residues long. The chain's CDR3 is CASSSQRNEAFF. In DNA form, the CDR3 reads TGTGCCAGCAGTTCGCAGCGAAACGAAGCTTTCTTT.